This TCR beta chain was sequenced during a study of OX40 agonist ivuxolimab in advanced cancers. In the study overall: With ivuxolimab, an agonistic anti-OX40 (CD134) antibody, patients were treated. Patients undergoing dose escalation presented with hepatocellular carcinoma, melanoma, renal cell or head and neck cancer.

Study-wide results and caveats: Clonal expansion was seen in CD4+ and CD8+ blood T cells by week 6 at 0.1 to 3.0 mg/kg. Partial responders dosed at 0.1-3.0 mg/kg displayed clonal expansion ranking among the lowest.

Produced via immunoSEQ multiplex PCR; TCRdb's table is partial and in-frame only. Found here are about 80,000 clones, approximately 84% of them singletons; the top ten hold 25%. Comment on this clone: What it recognizes is unknown.

The TCR originated in an adult with an advanced solid tumor such as melanoma, head and neck, liver or kidney cancer. The starting material was CD4+ or CD8+ T cells sorted from blood, obtained in a trial of the OX40 agonist ivuxolimab.

CDR3 nucleotides: TGTGCCATGCAGGCAGGGGGGGACTATGGCTACACCTTC. Its translation is CAMQAGGDYGYTF. This chain joins TRBV10-3 and TRBJ1-2; the match to TRBD1 covers 7 bases. The CDR3 is 13 residues long. Germline-derived CDR1 and CDR2 are ENHRY and SYGVKD. Trimming removed 9 bases from V and 3 bases from J; junction bases left unmatched: 7.